This entry lists 23 T cell receptor beta chains sequenced from one sample in a study of technical replicates of blood from a few donors. This table comes from immunoSEQ multiplex PCR, and its TCRdb copy is limited to in-frame clones, with some not included. The sample records roughly 60,000 clones, about 83% being singletons. Source material: PBMCs. These receptors all come from a human donor in good health. Some clones in this sample may be carry-over from other donors' samples.

The chain has TRBV14 and TRBJ2-3; 7 nucleotides agree with TRBD1. CDR1 is SGHDN and CDR2 is FVKESK in the germline V gene. The CDR3 length is 18 residues. After removal of 1 base from V and 6 bases from J, the junction contained 16 bases not matched to a gene. The DNA of the CDR3 is TGTGCCAGCAGCCAAGTGGAGAGGGGGCTTCGAGGTGCGGATACGCAGTATTTT. Translated, it gives CASSQVERGLRGADTQYF.

The CDR3 nucleotides are TGTGCCAGCCGGACCGGGACACAGAACACTGAAGCTTTCTTT. Encoded protein: CASRTGTQNTEAFF. The chain joins TRBV7-2 to TRBJ1-1; maybe TRBD1 (6 bases). The CDR3 contains 14 residues. CDR1 SGHTA and CDR2 FQGNSA come from the germline V gene. Trimming took 8 bases from V and 1 from J, leaving 14 bases between them. Based on the CDR3 plus reference TRBV7-2 and TRBJ1-1, the full variable domain is GAGVSQSPSNKVTEKGKDVELRCDPISGHTALYWYRQSLGQGLEFLIYFQGNSAPDKSGLPSDRFSAERTGGSVSTLTIQRTQQEDSAVYLCASRTGTQNTEAFFGQGTRLTVV.

This clone was seen just once. V gene TRBV6-1 combines with J gene TRBJ2-3, with D possibly matching TRBD2 (5 bases). Germline CDR1 and CDR2: MNHNS and SASEGT. V dropped 1 base and J dropped 0 bases, with 8 bases sitting between them. The CDR3 extends over 15 amino acids. CDR3: CASSEDPGSTDTQYF. The CDR3, as DNA: TGTGCCAGCAGTGAAGATCCGGGGAGCACAGATACGCAGTATTTT.

The genes are TRBV25-1 and TRBJ1-5, with D perhaps matching TRBD1 (5 bases). Deletions cut 3 bases from V and 1 base from J, with 7 bases between. The CDR3 extends over 14 amino acids. Germline-derived CDR1 and CDR2 are MGHDK and SYGVNS. The DNA of the CDR3 is TGTGCCAGCAGTGAGAGACAGAGCAATCAGCCCCAGCATTTT. This sequence encodes CASSERQSNQPQHF.

The V and J genes are TRBV20-1 and TRBJ1-1; the D is unclear. The CDR3 extends over 11 amino acids. V was cut by 7 bases and J by 1 base, with 7 bases left in between. The V gene's germline CDR1 is DFQATT and CDR2 SNEGSKA (reference sequence). CDR3 nucleotides: TGCAGTGTCGGCGGGAACACTGAAGCTTTCTTT. As protein: CSVGGNTEAFF.

The rearrangement joins TRBV14 to TRBJ1-2; 8 bases align to TRBD1. J was trimmed by 4 bases and V by 4 bases; bases with no gene match: 8. The CDR3 runs to 15 residues. Germline V gene sequence: CDR1 SGHDN, CDR2 FVKESK. The CDR3 sequence: CASSPGQGRGYGYTF. The CDR3 nucleotides are TGTGCCAGCAGCCCAGGACAGGGAAGGGGCTATGGCTACACCTTC.

The CDR3 reads CASSAPGGAGEQYF. Here the CDR3 DNA reads TGTGCCAGCAGCGCCCCCGGGGGGGCGGGCGAGCAGTACTTC. This chain joins TRBV7-9 and TRBJ2-7; 8 nucleotides agree with TRBD2. Trimming at V came to 5 bases and at J to 6 bases, leaving 9 bases not matched to a gene. This CDR3 has 14 residues. Germline V CDR1 and CDR2: SEHNR, FQNEAQ (reference sequence).

The CDR3 sequence is CSVEVGQGGEQYF. The CDR3 nucleotides are TGCAGCGTTGAAGTCGGACAGGGTGGCGAGCAGTACTTC. The chain employs TRBV29-1 and TRBJ2-7; TRBD1 matches at 8 bases. Looked up from germline, CDR1 is SQVTM and CDR2 is ANQGSEA. J was trimmed by 6 bases and V by 1 base; bases with no gene match: 5. The CDR3 spans 13 residues.

The chain links TRBV6-6 to TRBJ2-7; TRBD2 is a possible D gene (6 bases). The V and J ends lost 6 bases and 0 bases respectively, with 12 bases between them. The CDR3 runs to 14 residues. The germline V gene encodes CDR1 MNHNY and CDR2 SVGAGI (reference sequence). CDR3 DNA sequence: TGTGCCAGCAGGGAGGGCGGGACCTCCTACGAGCAGTACTTC. Its protein product is CASREGGTSYEQYF.

This clone was detected only a few times. The chain has TRBV11-2 and TRBJ1-5; unclear D gene. CDR3 size: 13 residues. From germline, CDR1 is SGHAT and CDR2 FQNNGV. The ends were cut back, 0 bases at V and 6 bases at J, with 6 bases in the middle. The CDR3 protein is CASSLDRGQPQHF. DNA for the CDR3: TGTGCCAGCAGCTTAGATCGAGGTCAGCCCCAGCATTTT. Full variable domain (rest looked up from reference TRBV11-2 and TRBJ1-5): EAGVAQSPRYKIIEKRQSVAFWCNPISGHATLYWYQQILGQGPKLLIQFQNNGVVDDSQLPKDRFSAERLKGVDSTLKIQPAKLEDSAVYLCASSLDRGQPQHFGDGTRLSIL.

The gene calls are TRBV10-2 and TRBJ1-6; 7 positions match TRBD1. Looked up from germline, CDR1 is WSHSY and CDR2 is SAAADI. Trimming removed 0 bases from V and 9 bases from J; junction bases left unmatched: 17. This CDR3 is 19 amino acids long. DNA of the CDR3: TGCGCCAGCAGTGAGTCGAGCGCCCAGGGGGGATTTAGTCGTTCACCCCTCCACTTT. Amino acids: CASSESSAQGGFSRSPLHF.

The CDR3 is CASTREQGLGEKLFF. The CDR3 nucleotides read TGCGCCAGCACCCGTGAGCAGGGGTTGGGGGAAAAACTGTTTTTT. J is TRBJ1-4 and V is TRBV4-1; possibly TRBD1 for D (6 bases). V lost 7 bases and J 8 bases, leaving 20 bases between the germline ends. CDR1 and CDR2 from the germline V gene are MGHRA and YSYEKL. The CDR3 totals 15 residues.

CDR3 sequence: CASSLPGGRANVLTF. The CDR3 DNA follows: TGTGCCAGCAGCTTACCAGGGGGTAGGGCCAACGTCCTGACTTTC. The chain recombines TRBV7-9 with TRBJ2-6; TRBD1 agrees at 7 bases. Germline V lookup: CDR1 SEHNR, CDR2 FQNEAQ (reference sequence). V trimming: 2 bases; J trimming: 5 bases; junction bases outside the gene matches: 3. This CDR3 has 15 residues.

The chain uses TRBV10-2 and TRBJ2-5; 10 positions match TRBD2. V shed 3 bases and J 5 bases; nucleotides not matched to a gene: 9. Germline-derived CDR1 and CDR2 are WSHSY and SAAADI. This CDR3 spans 16 amino acids. CDR3 protein: CASSDTVVSGRETQYF. The DNA for the CDR3 is TGCGCCAGCAGTGATACCGTCGTTAGCGGGAGGGAGACCCAGTACTTC.

The gene calls are TRBV5-5 and TRBJ2-7; D is ambiguous. Germline CDR1 reads SGHKS; CDR2 reads YYEKEE (reference sequence). The germline V and J ends were trimmed by 0 bases and 2 bases, with 12 bases remaining between them. This CDR3 region has 15 residues. CDR3 nucleotides: TGTGCCAGCAGCTTGGGAATAACTAACCCCTACGAGCAGTACTTC. Its protein product is CASSLGITNPYEQYF.

The V call is TRBV5-6, the J call TRBJ1-3; 9 bases agree with TRBD1. CDR1 SGHDT and CDR2 YYEEEE come from the germline V gene. The CDR3 consists of 18 residues. Losses at the gene ends were 4 bases for V and 5 bases for J; bases not matched to a gene: 16. As DNA, the CDR3 is TGTGCCAGCAGCCTCGGGACAGGGCTAGGAGGCTTAAGAAACACCATATATTTT. The encoded protein is CASSLGTGLGGLRNTIYF.

This rearrangement joins TRBV13 to TRBJ2-5, with a weak D call TRBD1 (5 bases). CDR3 length: 15 residues. Per germline, CDR1 PRHDT and CDR2 FYEKMQ (reference sequence). The V end was cut by 2 bases, the J end by 1 base, with 11 bases between. The CDR3, as DNA: TGTGCCAGCAGCTTATTAGGGGCTACCCAAGAGACCCAGTACTTC. Its protein is CASSLLGATQETQYF.

The genes are TRBV6-5 and TRBJ2-5; TRBD2 might be the D (5 bases). The CDR3 is 12 residues long. The V end lost 2 bases, the J end lost 7 bases, and 8 bases lay between the germline ends. Germline V gene lookup returns CDR1 MNHEY and CDR2 SVGAGI. This CDR3 reads CASSYPAGTQYF. CDR3 nucleotides: TGTGCCAGCAGTTACCCCGCGGGGACCCAGTACTTC.

The genes are TRBV7-9 and TRBJ2-4; 11 bases line up with TRBD1. V trimming: 5 bases; J trimming: 3 bases; junction bases outside the gene matches: 6. The CDR3 contains 16 residues. Germline values: CDR1 SEHNR, CDR2 FQNEAQ (reference sequence). The CDR3 region has the DNA TGTGCCAGCAGCGACGGACAGGGGGCGGTCAAAAACATTCAGTACTTC. Amino acid sequence: CASSDGQGAVKNIQYF.

V usage is TRBV7-9 and J usage is TRBJ2-1; tentative D call: TRBD2 (7 bases). Germline values: CDR1 SEHNR, CDR2 FQNEAQ (reference sequence). Trimming removed 4 bases from V and 7 bases from J, with 14 bases in between. The CDR3 runs 14 residues. CDR3 sequence: CASSSGGLGNEQFF. CDR3 DNA: TGTGCCAGCAGCTCCGGGGGGCTGGGGAATGAGCAGTTCTTC.

This sequence joins TRBV9 and TRBJ2-7; D perhaps matches TRBD2 (5 bases). Germline CDR1 is SGDLS and CDR2 is YYNGEE. This CDR3 comprises 14 residues. Between the trimmed V and J ends, which lost 0 bases and 3 bases, there was a span of 10 bases. This CDR3 reads CASSVGGSNYEQYF. Written as DNA, the CDR3 is TGTGCCAGCAGCGTAGGAGGGTCCAACTACGAGCAGTACTTC. The variable domain in full, with the rest retrieved from reference TRBV9 and TRBJ2-7, is DSGVTQTPKHLITATGQRVTLRCSPRSGDLSVYWYQQSLDQGLQFLIQYYNGEERAKGNILERFSAQQFPDLHSELNLSSLELGDSALYFCASSVGGSNYEQYFGPGTRLTVT.

The chain joins TRBV19 to TRBJ1-6, with D possibly being TRBD1 (6 bases). Deletions cut 5 bases from V and 7 bases from J, with 9 bases between. Germline CDR1 is LNHDA and CDR2 is SQIVND (reference sequence). The CDR3 spans 13 residues. The CDR3 region is CASSVQGNSPLHF. The DNA for the CDR3 is TGTGCCAGTAGTGTACAGGGAAATTCACCCCTCCACTTT.

The J gene is TRBJ2-5, the V gene TRBV7-9; D may be TRBD2 (6 bases). This CDR3 is 16 amino acids long. V was pared by 3 bases and J by 2 bases, with 16 bases between. Per the germline V gene, CDR1 is SEHNR and CDR2 is FQNEAQ (reference sequence). This CDR3 reads CASSLAGAGPQETQYF. As DNA, the CDR3 is TGTGCCAGCAGCTTGGCGGGTGCGGGGCCACAAGAGACCCAGTACTTC.